The 12 T cell receptor beta chains below all came from one sample that was sequenced in a study of blood T cells in healthy people across ages. It was with a sample-barcoded 5' primer and a J-beta primer mix that a second PCR of about 6 to 11 cycles was run. TCRdb re-called the 5' RACE reads with MiXCR, one entry per CDR3 protein. The sample holds about 1,400,000 distinct CDR3 sequences, around two fifths seen once. The specimen sequenced was blood. The receptors were gathered from a woman aged 18-30 years in good health.

This clonotype was detected only a few times. CDR3 nucleotide sequence: TGTGCCAGCAGTTTCGCAGGGACGTACGAGCAGTACTTC. This codes for CASSFAGTYEQYF. The genes are TRBV12-3 or TRBV12-4 and TRBJ2-7, with D possibly called TRBD1 or TRBD2 (5 bases each). The CDR3 runs to 13 residues. V lost 3 bases and J lost 4, with 10 bases in between.

V is TRBV3-1 and J is TRBJ2-4, with a weak D call TRBD2 (6 bases). The DNA end favors TRBJ2-7, so the J call may be wrong. The germline CDR1 and CDR2 sequences are LGHDT and YNNKEL (reference sequence). This CDR3 is 14 amino acids long. The CDR3: CASSRRDWNYEQYF. CDR3 sequence (DNA): TGTGCCAGCAGCCGACGGGACTGGAACTACGAGCAGTACTTC.

The rearrangement joins TRBV30 to TRBJ1-2; D remains ambiguous. Trimming pared 5 bases from V and 2 bases from J, leaving 6 bases between. CDR3 size: 11 residues. CDR1 is GTSNPN and CDR2 is SVGIG in the germline V gene (reference sequence). The DNA of the CDR3 is TGTGCCTGGGACTGGAACTATGGCTACACCTTC. This translates into CAWDWNYGYTF.

This clonotype appeared a few times. This chain uses TRBV5-1 with TRBJ1-2, with 12 bases that match TRBD1. The ends lost 3 bases at V and 3 bases at J; junction bases unmatched: 3. The CDR3 is made up of 15 amino acids. Looked up from germline, CDR1 is SGHRS and CDR2 is YFSETQ. In DNA, the CDR3 is TGCGCCAGCAGCTGGGGGACAGGGGGCGACTATGGCTACACCTTC. This codes for CASSWGTGGDYGYTF. The full variable domain, completed using reference TRBV5-1 and TRBJ1-2, is KAGVTQTPRYLIKTRGQQVTLSCSPISGHRSVSWYQQTPGQGLQFLFEYFSETQRNKGNFPGRFSGRQFSNSRSEMNVSTLELGDSALYLCASSWGTGGDYGYTFGSGTRLTVV.

This clonotype was counted many times. V usage is TRBV29-1 and J usage is TRBJ1-5; D not resolved. The CDR3 is 12 amino acids. Germline values: CDR1 SQVTM, CDR2 ANQGSEA. Trimming left V 4 bases short and J 0 bases short, with 4 bases between. In nucleotides, the CDR3 is TGCAGCGTTGCAGGTAGCAATCAGCCCCAGCATTTT. This gives the protein CSVAGSNQPQHF. The full variable domain, completed using reference TRBV29-1 and TRBJ1-5, is SAVISQKPSRDICQRGTSLTIQCQVDSQVTMMFWYRQQPGQSLTLIATANQGSEATYESGFVIDKFPISRPNLTFSTLTVSNMSPEDSSIYLCSVAGSNQPQHFGDGTRLSIL.

There are a few counts of this clonotype. The chain has TRBV20-1 and TRBJ2-7, with 7 bases matching TRBD2. The CDR3 runs to 15 residues. Germline trimming cut 4 bases from V and 0 bases from J; bases unmatched to any gene: 9. Per the germline V gene, CDR1 is DFQATT and CDR2 is SNEGSKA (reference sequence). CDR3 sequence: CSANVRASGSYEQYF. The CDR3 DNA is TGCAGTGCTAACGTGAGGGCTAGCGGCTCCTACGAGCAGTACTTC.

The chain joins TRBV12-3 or TRBV12-4 to TRBJ1-2; D uncertain. The CDR3 is 14 residues long. The V and J ends lost 7 bases and 4 bases respectively, with 16 bases between them. This CDR3 reads CASTPSGPGYGYTF. The CDR3, as DNA: TGTGCCAGCACCCCTAGTGGACCGGGCTATGGCTACACCTTC.

The V gene is TRBV30, the J gene TRBJ2-1, with D maybe TRBD1 (5 bases). CDR1 is GTSNPN, CDR2 SVGIG, per germline (reference sequence). V lost 3 bases, J lost 1 base, and 10 bases lay in between. The CDR3 is 14 amino acids. CDR3 residues: CAWRPGWSYNEQFF. CDR3 in DNA: TGTGCCTGGAGGCCAGGGTGGTCCTACAATGAGCAGTTCTTC.

This clonotype turned up a few times. This chain connects TRBV10-3 to TRBJ2-3; TRBD2 matches 9 bases. J lost 3 bases, V lost 6 bases, and 4 bases had no gene match. The CDR3 has 14 residues. Germline-derived CDR1 and CDR2 are ENHRY and SYGVKD. CDR3 DNA: TGTGCCATCAGGGCGGGAGGGCCGACAGATACGCAGTATTTT. It is translated as CAIRAGGPTDTQYF.

This chain joins TRBV5-1 and TRBJ2-7; TRBD1 or TRBD2 may be the D gene (5 bases each). Germline CDR1 and CDR2: SGHRS and YFSETQ. Trimming removed 0 bases from V and 3 bases from J, with 10 bases in between. This CDR3 region has 14 residues. The CDR3 here is CASSLEGTCYEQYF. The CDR3 DNA reads TGCGCCAGCAGCTTGGAAGGGACGTGCTACGAGCAGTACTTC.

This clonotype has just one count. The chain combines TRBV7-2 with TRBJ2-1; D may correspond to TRBD1 or TRBD2 (7 bases each). CDR3 length equals 17 residues. Trimming shortened V by 4 bases and J by 3 bases, and 19 bases separated the two germline ends. The germline gives CDR1 SGHTA, CDR2 FQGNSA. CDR3 DNA: TGTGCCAGCAGCTCAGGGGGGGGATCGGGAGTCTACAATGAGCAGTTCTTC. Encoded protein: CASSSGGGSGVYNEQFF. Full variable domain (missing parts from reference TRBV7-2 and TRBJ2-1): GAGVSQSPSNKVTEKGKDVELRCDPISGHTALYWYRQSLGQGLEFLIYFQGNSAPDKSGLPSDRFSAERTGGSVSTLTIQRTQQEDSAVYLCASSSGGGSGVYNEQFFGPGTRLTVL.

This clonotype was observed a few times. The DNA of the CDR3 is TGCAGTGCTAGAGCCTATCAGGGGGCGTCGGCTAGCGGGAGTAGATACAATGAGCAGTTCTTC. It specifies CSARAYQGASASGSRYNEQFF. The chain uses TRBV20-1 and TRBJ2-1; the match to TRBD2 covers 10 bases. The CDR3 contains 21 residues. CDR1 is DFQATT and CDR2 is SNEGSKA in the germline V gene (reference sequence). The ends lost 1 base at V and 4 bases at J; junction bases unmatched: 22.